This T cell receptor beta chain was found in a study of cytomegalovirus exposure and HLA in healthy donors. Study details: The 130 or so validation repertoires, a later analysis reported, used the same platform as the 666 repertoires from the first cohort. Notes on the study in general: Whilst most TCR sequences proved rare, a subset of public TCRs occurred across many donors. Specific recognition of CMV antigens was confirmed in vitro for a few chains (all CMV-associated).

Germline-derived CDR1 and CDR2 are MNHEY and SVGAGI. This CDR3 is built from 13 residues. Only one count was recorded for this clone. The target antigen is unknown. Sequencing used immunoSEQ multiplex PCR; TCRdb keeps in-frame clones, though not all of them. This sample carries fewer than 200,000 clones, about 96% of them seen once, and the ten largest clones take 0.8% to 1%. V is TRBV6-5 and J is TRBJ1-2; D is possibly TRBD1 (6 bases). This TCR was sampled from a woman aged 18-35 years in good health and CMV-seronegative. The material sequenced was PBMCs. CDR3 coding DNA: TGTGCAGTACGGCACCGGGACAATTATGGCTACACCTTC. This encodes CAVRHRDNYGYTF.